This T cell receptor (beta chain) was recovered during a study of blood T cell repertoires in COVID-19. Study in general: The United States, Italy and Spain were the sources of the acute and convalescent COVID-19 samples. T cells, B-cell-depleted T cells, or PBMCs provided the cDNA or gDNA that served as material.

One Seattle source followed patients from active infection through their disease course. The CDR3 covers 12 residues. From germline, CDR1 is KGHSH and CDR2 LQKENI. V shed 6 bases and J shed 0 bases, with 6 bases lying between them. Authors' data handling: How many nucleated cells were present was estimated from reference gene primer amplification. Measured with immunoSEQ multiplex PCR; TCRdb has only the in-frame clones, and not every one. That table supplies the V and J calls and clone size; D and trimming were determined from the DNA. Seen here are roughly 350,000 clones, 75% to 90% observed once, and the top ten hold roughly 6.3%.

The material sequenced was peripheral blood. The chain is built from TRBV18 and TRBJ2-7; D is uncertain. The TCR originated in a woman aged 50 to 65 with COVID-19, enrolled during active disease. In DNA form, the CDR3 reads TGTGCCAGCTCGCTCAGCTCCTACGAGCAGTACTTC. This translates into CASSLSSYEQYF.